Listed here are 3 T cell receptor beta chains from one sample, sequenced in a study of cytomegalovirus exposure and HLA in healthy donors. Use of 60 Vbeta and 13 Jbeta primers characterized the PCR. Data came from immunoSEQ multiplex PCR; TCRdb stores just in-frame clones and leaves some out. The sample consists of 200,000 or so clones, more than 65% of them appearing once. Sequenced input: PBMCs. All receptors derive from a man younger than 35 in good health and CMV-seronegative.

This chain uses TRBV19 with TRBJ1-5, with D perhaps TRBD1 (5 bases). From germline, CDR1 is LNHDA and CDR2 SQIVND (reference sequence). CDR3 length: 16 amino acids. Trimming took 4 bases from V and 2 from J, leaving 15 bases between them. The CDR3 DNA is TGTGCCAGTAGTAGGGCCCCCACAGGCCGCAATCAGCCCCAGCATTTT. Protein product: CASSRAPTGRNQPQHF.

The chain is built from TRBV5-4 and TRBJ2-7; D not certain. V lost 5 bases, J lost 1 base, and 13 bases lay in between. The CDR3 has 14 amino acids. CDR1 and CDR2 from the germline V gene are SGHNT and YYREEE (reference sequence). The CDR3 spells CASRDTAGSYEQYF. CDR3 nucleotides: TGTGCCAGCAGAGACACGGCCGGATCCTACGAGCAGTACTTC.

The sample holds one count of this clone. This chain connects TRBV7-9 to TRBJ1-6, with D unresolved. CDR1 SEHNR and CDR2 FQNEAQ come from the germline V gene (reference sequence). CDR3 length: 14 residues. Trimming left V 6 bases short and J 8 bases short, with 14 bases between. CDR3 in amino acids: CASRSPLGDSPLHF. The CDR3 DNA follows: TGTGCCAGCAGATCCCCTTTGGGAGATTCACCCCTCCACTTT.